Each of the 26 T cell receptor beta chains below was sequenced from the same sample in a study of blood T cells in healthy people across ages. The use of a sample-barcoded 5' primer and a J-beta primer mix characterized a second PCR of roughly 6 to 11 cycles. TCRdb re-called the 5' RACE reads through MiXCR, storing one row per CDR3 protein. The sample holds around 1,000,000 distinct CDR3 sequences, approximately 25% seen once. This sample was also put to use in a study of T cells of mothers and their children.

Sequenced material: blood. These receptors were collected from a girl aged 2 to 9 in good health.

This clonotype was found a few times. This chain joins TRBV29-1 and TRBJ1-1; D possibly corresponds to TRBD1 (5 bases). Trimming stripped 6 bases from V and 4 bases from J, with 15 bases between. The CDR3 is 13 amino acids. Germline V lookup: CDR1 SQVTM, CDR2 ANQGSEA. The CDR3 region has the DNA TGCAGCGTAGAGGGGCGGCTCCTCACTGAAGCTTTCTTT. This translates into CSVEGRLLTEAFF.

This clonotype was counted only a few times. This chain links TRBV9 with TRBJ2-6, with TRBD1 matching 7 bases. CDR3 length equals 15 residues. Germline V gives CDR1 SGDLS, CDR2 YYNGEE. Germline trimming cut 7 bases from V and 0 bases from J; bases unmatched to any gene: 4. The DNA for the CDR3 is TGTGCCAGCGGGGGACAGAGCTCTGGGGCCAACGTCCTGACTTTC. Translating gives CASGGQSSGANVLTF.

This clonotype was observed a few times. The chain carries TRBV14 and TRBJ2-2; no firm D call. Germline lookup yields CDR1 SGHDN and CDR2 FVKESK. The length of the CDR3 is 15 residues. V gave up 4 bases and J gave up 4 bases, with 13 bases separating them. The CDR3 DNA follows: TGTGCCAGCAGCCCCAGAAACAGCCCCACCGGGGAGCTGTTTTTT. Protein sequence: CASSPRNSPTGELFF.

The J gene is TRBJ1-5, the V gene TRBV9, with a possible D match to TRBD1 (5 bases). V was pared by 4 bases and J by 2 bases, with 10 bases between. Germline V lookup: CDR1 SGDLS, CDR2 YYNGEE. There are 14 residues in the CDR3. The CDR3 spells CASSWEGGNQPQHF. CDR3 sequence (DNA): TGTGCCAGCAGCTGGGAAGGGGGCAATCAGCCCCAGCATTTT. The entire variable domain, with the rest obtained from reference TRBV9 and TRBJ1-5, is as follows: DSGVTQTPKHLITATGQRVTLRCSPRSGDLSVYWYQQSLDQGLQFLIQYYNGEERAKGNILERFSAQQFPDLHSELNLSSLELGDSALYFCASSWEGGNQPQHFGDGTRLSIL.

A few counts support this clonotype. The chain joins TRBV5-1 to TRBJ1-1; possibly TRBD1 for D (6 bases). Germline values: CDR1 SGHRS, CDR2 YFSETQ. The germline V and J ends were trimmed by 4 bases and 1 base, with 11 bases remaining between them. The CDR3 totals 14 residues. Written as DNA, the CDR3 is TGCGCCAGCAGCGGAACAGGGAAGAACACTGAAGCTTTCTTT. Translation: CASSGTGKNTEAFF.

This clonotype was counted between two and nine times. The J gene is TRBJ1-1, the V gene TRBV27, with 8 bases that match TRBD1. Germline CDR1 MNHEY, CDR2 SMNVEV (reference sequence). The length of the CDR3 is 13 residues. The V segment lost 6 bases and the J segment 8 bases; nucleotides outside the gene matches: 8. The CDR3 reads CASRQDRALEAFF. In DNA form, the CDR3 reads TGTGCCAGCAGGCAGGACAGGGCCCTCGAAGCTTTCTTT.

This sequence joins TRBV10-3 and TRBJ2-5; the D is unclear. There are 13 residues in the CDR3. The V and J ends lost 0 bases and 5 bases respectively, with 7 bases between them. Germline lookup yields CDR1 ENHRY and CDR2 SYGVKD. The chain's CDR3 is CAISESRMETQYF. CDR3 nucleotides: TGTGCCATCAGTGAGTCGAGAATGGAGACCCAGTACTTC.

This clonotype has a handful of counts. The CDR3 bases are TGCGCCAGCAGCTCGTCTCAAATGGGGGCCTCTGGGGCCAACGTCCTGACTTTC. Residues: CASSSSQMGASGANVLTF. The V gene is TRBV5-1, the J gene TRBJ2-6; D is possibly TRBD1 (6 bases). With 3 bases removed from V and 0 bases from J, the gap between germline ends came to 16 bases. Germline loops: CDR1 SGHRS, CDR2 YFSETQ. This CDR3 is 18 amino acids long. Full variable domain (missing parts from reference TRBV5-1 and TRBJ2-6): KAGVTQTPRYLIKTRGQQVTLSCSPISGHRSVSWYQQTPGQGLQFLFEYFSETQRNKGNFPGRFSGRQFSNSRSEMNVSTLELGDSALYLCASSSSQMGASGANVLTFGAGSRLTVL.

This clonotype has a count of ten or more. The chain uses TRBV20-1 and TRBJ2-3, with D hard to call. CDR3 length: 14 amino acids. The V and J ends lost 1 base and 4 bases respectively, with 12 bases between them. Germline values: CDR1 DFQATT, CDR2 SNEGSKA (reference sequence). CDR3 bases: TGCAGTGCTAGAGGTGGAGCGAGCGCAGATACGCAGTATTTT. Translated, it gives CSARGGASADTQYF.

This clonotype came up once. The V gene is TRBV27, the J gene TRBJ2-1, with a weak D call TRBD2 (6 bases). Germline loops: CDR1 MNHEY, CDR2 SMNVEV (reference sequence). Trimming removed 6 bases at V and 2 bases at J, with 11 bases between. The CDR3 consists of 14 residues. The CDR3 bases are TGTGCCAGCAGCGACGGAGGGACCTACAATGAGCAGTTCTTC. It translates to CASSDGGTYNEQFF.

The chain recombines TRBV7-9 with TRBJ2-5; D is possibly TRBD2 (5 bases). The J call is uncertain, as TRBJ2-7 better fits the DNA end. Germline values: CDR1 SEHNR, CDR2 FQNEAQ (reference sequence). CDR3 length: 16 amino acids. DNA for the CDR3: TGTGCCAGCAGCTTAGCGCGGGCGTCAAGTCGTTACGAGCAGTACTTC. It specifies CASSLARASSRYEQYF.

This clonotype was detected a few times. V usage is TRBV18 and J usage is TRBJ1-1; unclear D gene. This CDR3 is built from 12 residues. CDR1 KGHSH and CDR2 LQKENI come from the germline V gene. V lost 5 bases to trimming and J lost 8 bases, with 12 bases between them. The CDR3 DNA reads TGTGCCAGCTCATCCATCACCGAAGAAGCTTTCTTT. This sequence encodes CASSSITEEAFF.

V gene TRBV7-9 combines with J gene TRBJ2-5, with D perhaps TRBD1 (6 bases). CDR1 and CDR2 from the germline V gene are SEHNR and FQNEAQ (reference sequence). The CDR3 length is 14 residues. The V gene lost 2 bases and the J gene lost 4 bases, with 11 bases spanning the gap. CDR3 coding DNA: TGTGCCAGCAGCTTACTCGGGACATCAGAGACCCAGTACTTC. Amino acids: CASSLLGTSETQYF.

This clonotype turned up a few times. The chain joins TRBV7-8 to TRBJ2-5, with D perhaps assigned TRBD1 or TRBD2 (5 bases each). Germline V CDR1 and CDR2: SGHVS, FQNEAQ. V lost 3 bases to trimming and J lost 7 bases, with 18 bases between them. This CDR3 region has 15 residues. This chain's CDR3 is CASSFPRDPTVTQYF. The CDR3 DNA sequence: TGTGCCAGCAGCTTCCCACGGGACCCGACGGTGACCCAGTACTTC.

The chain joins TRBV29-1 to TRBJ2-7, with 8 bases aligning to TRBD1. Losses at the gene ends were 4 bases for V and 4 bases for J; bases not matched to a gene: 6. This CDR3 has 13 amino acids. Germline CDR1 reads SQVTM; CDR2 reads ANQGSEA. CDR3 nucleotides: TGCAGCGTTGGAGGACAGGGCCCTTACGAGCAGTACTTC. It yields the protein CSVGGQGPYEQYF.

The chain combines TRBV7-9 with TRBJ2-7; maybe TRBD2 (5 bases). CDR1 SEHNR and CDR2 FQNEAQ come from the germline V gene (reference sequence). Trimming removed 5 bases from V and 5 bases from J, with 19 bases in between. The CDR3 covers 15 residues. The CDR3 protein is CASSPQGLAEDEQYF. CDR3 coding DNA: TGTGCCAGCAGCCCCCAAGGACTGGCCGAAGACGAGCAGTACTTC.

There are a few counts of this clonotype. V gene TRBV27 combines with J gene TRBJ1-2; 8 bases agree with TRBD1. There are 14 residues in the CDR3. Germline lookup yields CDR1 MNHEY and CDR2 SMNVEV (reference sequence). The J segment lost 8 bases and the V segment lost 4 bases, leaving 9 bases of the junction unmatched. The CDR3 DNA is TGTGCCAGCAGTTCAATGGACAGGGCACGCGGCTACACCTTC. Protein product: CASSSMDRARGYTF.

The CDR3 nucleotides are TGTGCCAGCAGCTTTTATAAGGAGACCCAGTACTTC. It encodes CASSFYKETQYF. This chain links TRBV7-8 with TRBJ2-5; D is unclear. CDR3 length: 12 amino acids. V dropped 3 bases and J dropped 5 bases, with 7 bases sitting between them. Germline V gene data show CDR1 as SGHVS and CDR2 as FQNEAQ.

This clonotype has a handful of counts. This chain connects TRBV28 to TRBJ1-4, with D tentatively TRBD1 (5 bases). The V end was cut by 7 bases, the J end by 8 bases, with 20 bases between. Looked up from germline, CDR1 is MDHEN and CDR2 is SYDVKM. This CDR3 comprises 15 residues. In DNA form, the CDR3 reads TGTGCCAGCACTCCCATTCAGGGTTTATACGAAAAACTGTTTTTT. Translated, it gives CASTPIQGLYEKLFF.

This chain links TRBV7-9 with TRBJ1-1; D gene uncertain. CDR1 and CDR2 from the germline V gene are SEHNR and FQNEAQ (reference sequence). This CDR3 is built from 13 residues. Trimming shortened V by 5 bases and J by 5 bases, and 12 bases separated the two germline ends. CDR3 sequence reads: CASSREGRTEAFF. CDR3 in DNA: TGTGCCAGCAGCCGGGAAGGTCGGACTGAAGCTTTCTTT.

This clonotype was found a few times. The chain employs TRBV20-1 and TRBJ2-5; maybe TRBD2 (6 bases). The J call is in doubt because the DNA end fits TRBJ2-7 better. This CDR3 comprises 13 residues. Germline V CDR1 and CDR2: DFQATT, SNEGSKA (reference sequence). DNA of the CDR3: TGCAGTGTCACACGGGAGCTTTCCTACGAGCAGTACTTC. Amino acid sequence: CSVTRELSYEQYF.

The V gene is TRBV5-5, the J gene TRBJ2-1; the match to TRBD1 covers 8 bases. This CDR3 has 15 residues. In germline, CDR1 is SGHKS, CDR2 YYEKEE (reference sequence). The ends lost 5 bases at V and 0 bases at J; junction bases unmatched: 4. CDR3 nucleotides: TGTGCCAGCAGATTTACAGGGGGCTCCTACAATGAGCAGTTCTTC. This encodes CASRFTGGSYNEQFF.

This clonotype was seen more than once but under ten times. The chain combines TRBV5-6 with TRBJ1-6; weak D call: TRBD1 (6 bases). The CDR3 runs to 14 residues. CDR1 and CDR2 from the germline V gene are SGHDT and YYEEEE. The ends were cut back, 2 bases at V and 10 bases at J, with 13 bases in the middle. The CDR3 sequence: CASSFPTGNSPLHF. The CDR3 bases are TGTGCCAGCAGCTTCCCCACAGGGAACTCACCCCTCCACTTT.

This clonotype was counted a few times. The rearrangement joins TRBV6-1 to TRBJ2-5; tentatively, D is TRBD1 (5 bases). The CDR3 is 12 residues long. The V gene's germline CDR1 is MNHNS and CDR2 SASEGT. Trimming removed 6 bases from V and 4 bases from J, with 9 bases in between. The CDR3 reads CASRTVGETQYF. The DNA for the CDR3 is TGTGCCAGCAGGACAGTAGGAGAGACCCAGTACTTC.

There are a few counts of this clonotype. Lacking the conserved final phenylalanine or tryptophan, this CDR3 likely reflects a read error. The chain carries TRBV5-1 and TRBJ2-7, with TRBD1 as a possible D gene (6 bases). The CDR3 length is 14 residues. CDR1 and CDR2 (germline): SGHRS, YFSETQ. Deletions cut 1 base from V and 2 bases from J, with 10 bases between. The CDR3 nucleotides are TGCGCCAGCAGCTTGACTACAGGGACCTACGAGCAGTACTCC. Translated, it gives CASSLTTGTYEQYS.

This clonotype was seen just once. The chain carries TRBV9 and TRBJ1-4; unclear D gene. CDR3 length: 13 residues. V lost 3 bases to trimming and J lost 8 bases, with 11 bases between them. Germline-derived CDR1 and CDR2 are SGDLS and YYNGEE. This chain's CDR3 is CASSEGGSEKLFF. Here the CDR3 DNA reads TGTGCCAGCAGCGAGGGAGGGTCCGAAAAACTGTTTTTT.